This T cell receptor beta chain was profiled in a study of T-cell memory formation after mild COVID-19. As for the study in general: The study found TCR clusters largely donor specific.

The sample holds many counts of this clonotype. As yet, its antigen is unknown. From the 5' RACE reads, TCRdb called clonotypes with MiXCR, one entry per CDR3 protein. The repertoire has approximately 340,000 distinct CDR3 sequences, approximately 16% of them found once; the top ten carry about a fifth. In germline, CDR1 is MGHRA, CDR2 YSYEKL. V was clipped by 1 base and J by 10 bases, with 23 bases between them. The CDR3 sequence is 17 residues long. Study conclusions and caveats: Contracting CD8+ clones were enriched in EMRA, CD4+ mainly in CM and EM. Pre-infection memory showed some responding clones, and this suggested that cross-reactive memory joined.

The TCR was taken from a young man who had mild COVID-19 (a few samples of this study predate the infection). Cell type and time point are not known. V usage is TRBV4-1 and J usage is TRBJ2-1; D uncertain. The source material was PBMCs or a T cell subset sorted from them (not recorded which). The CDR3 DNA follows: TGCGCCAGCAGCCAAGTTTTGATACGGACCCTCCTCAAGGAGCAGTTCTTC. Its translation is CASSQVLIRTLLKEQFF.